This is a list of T cell receptor beta chains from one sample in a study of cytomegalovirus exposure and HLA in healthy donors. Data came from immunoSEQ multiplex PCR; TCRdb stores just in-frame clones and leaves some out. This specimen shows under 200,000 clones; the ten leading clones hold under 6.5%. Sequenced input: PBMCs. All receptors come from a man in his thirties or forties in good health and CMV-seronegative. CDR3s include the opening cysteine and the closing phenylalanine or tryptophan. The order of the fields is J gene, V gene, CDR3 protein.

TRBJ2-5 TRBV5-1 CASSDNYQETQYF
TRBJ2-1 TRBV27 CASSLRGVSSYNEQFF
TRBJ2-5 TRBV13 CASSLKGVFREGRQETQYF
TRBJ2-7 TRBV11-3 CASTQGAYEQYF
TRBJ2-7 TRBV18 CASSPGQGNYEQYF
TRBJ1-5 TRBV5-6 CASSLTAGSSNQPQHF
TRBJ2-2 TRBV27 CASKRTGGTGELFF
TRBJ2-7 TRBV5-6 CASSLDPGRTYEQYF
TRBJ1-1 TRBV27 CASRIQGLVNTEAFF
TRBJ1-6 TRBV2 CASWTPRTGMNSPLHF
TRBJ1-1 TRBV7-6 CASSWGLMNTEAFF
TRBJ1-2 TRBV5-1 CASSFGDRASGGYTF
TRBJ2-2 TRBV10-2 CASKAGSNTGELFF
TRBJ2-2 TRBV27 CASRRVAWTTGELFF
TRBJ2-1 TRBV10-3 CAISNNPGVGYNEQFF
TRBJ1-5 TRBV19 CASIGQGNQPQHF
TRBJ2-5 TRBV28 CASSQRTSGRARAETQYF
TRBJ1-5 TRBV4-1 CASSQDQNRGDSNQPQHF
TRBJ1-2 TRBV2 CASNGQGGYYGYTF
TRBJ1-2 TRBV6-5 CASRDNRARGYTF
TRBJ1-1 TRBV9 CASSYRDRPEAFF
TRBJ2-2 TRBV6-5 CASSYGQWTGELFF
TRBJ1-1 TRBV25-1 CAVAPTNTEAFF
TRBJ1-1 TRBV27 CASSNKGGATEAFF
TRBJ2-7 TRBV13 CASSLGRLAGARSYEQYF
TRBJ2-3 TRBV10-1 CASSLGQGGGGDTQYF
TRBJ2-6 TRBV7-7 CASSLGFTGSGANVLTF
. TRBV7-9 CASSSGLAVYEQYF
TRBJ1-1 TRBV6-5 CASSYAGQGNMYAFF
TRBJ1-1 TRBV19 CASRSGQGGRAFF
TRBJ1-2 TRBV4-1 CASSHAGMDRGHFYSNYGYTF
TRBJ1-5 TRBV2 CASSRIGQVNQPQHF
TRBJ2-7 TRBV9 CASSARDRAFSYEQYF
TRBJ2-1 TRBV19 CASSIGGGWTYNEQFF
TRBJ2-7 TRBV6-5 CASSYARDYEQHF
TRBJ1-2 TRBV6-5 CATRGRGGYGYTF
TRBJ2-3 TRBV5-1 CASSLGGTDTQYF
TRBJ2-7 TRBV10-2 CASRGRDRLPYEQYF
TRBJ2-7 TRBV25-1 CASSEFVKGGTYEQYF
TRBJ1-2 TRBV6-6 CASSDPGQGYYGYTF
TRBJ1-3 TRBV5-4 CASSRPGNTIYF
. TRBV29-1 CSVEETGLTYEQYF
TRBJ2-2 TRBV4-1 CASSQYLSGELFF
TRBJ1-4 TRBV21-1 CASSRADSLSAEKLFF
TRBJ1-1 TRBV5-1 CASGTDRVTEAFF
TRBJ1-3 TRBV19 CASSIRPTGGHTIYF
TRBJ2-1 TRBV7-2 CASSQQAFLEQFF
TRBJ2-6 TRBV11-2 CASSSTLGQGHSGANVLTF
TRBJ2-1 TRBV4-3 CASSPGLYNVWQFF
TRBJ1-4 TRBV19 CASSWGGATLTNEKLFF
TRBJ1-1 TRBV18 CASSPQAGQGRTEAFF
TRBJ1-1 TRBV27 CASSPGQGWDTEAFF
TRBJ1-4 TRBV28 CASSLSGTGNEKLFF
TRBJ1-1 TRBV20-1 CSARRLEQAFF
TRBJ2-6 TRBV15 CATSRDLSGANVLTF
TRBJ2-1 TRBV7-3 CASSRSGSSYNEQFF
TRBJ2-3 TRBV11-3 CASSLDPSNPSADTQYF
TRBJ1-1 TRBV9 CASSAYRDMNTEAFF